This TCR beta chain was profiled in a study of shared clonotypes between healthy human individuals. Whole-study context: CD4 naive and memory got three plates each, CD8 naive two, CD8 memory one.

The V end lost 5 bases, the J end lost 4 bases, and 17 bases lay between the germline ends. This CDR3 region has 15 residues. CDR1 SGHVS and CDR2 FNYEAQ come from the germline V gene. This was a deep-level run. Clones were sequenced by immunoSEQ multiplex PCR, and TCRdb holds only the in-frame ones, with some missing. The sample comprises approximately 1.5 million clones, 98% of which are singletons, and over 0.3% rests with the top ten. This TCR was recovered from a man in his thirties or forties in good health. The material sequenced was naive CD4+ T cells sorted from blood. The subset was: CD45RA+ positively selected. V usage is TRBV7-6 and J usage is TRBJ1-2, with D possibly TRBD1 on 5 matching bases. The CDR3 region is CASSPIWGMGYGYTF. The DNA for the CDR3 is TGTGCCAGCAGCCCGATCTGGGGGATGGGCTATGGCTACACCTTC.